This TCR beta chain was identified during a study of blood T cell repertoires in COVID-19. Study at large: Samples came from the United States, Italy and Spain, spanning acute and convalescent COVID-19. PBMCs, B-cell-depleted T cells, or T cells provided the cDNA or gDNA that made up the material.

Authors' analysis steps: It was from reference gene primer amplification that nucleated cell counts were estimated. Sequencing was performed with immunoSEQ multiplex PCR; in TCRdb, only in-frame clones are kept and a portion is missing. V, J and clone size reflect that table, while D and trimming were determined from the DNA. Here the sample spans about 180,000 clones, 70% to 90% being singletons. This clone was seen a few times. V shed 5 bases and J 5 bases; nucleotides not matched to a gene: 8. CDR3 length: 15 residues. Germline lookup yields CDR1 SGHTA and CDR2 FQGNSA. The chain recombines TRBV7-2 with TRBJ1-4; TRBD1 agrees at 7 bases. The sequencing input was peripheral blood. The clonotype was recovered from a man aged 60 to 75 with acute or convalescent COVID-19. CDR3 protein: CASSARQGSNEKLFF. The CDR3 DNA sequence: TGTGCCAGCAGCGCGAGACAGGGATCAAATGAAAAACTGTTTTTT.